This record covers a single TCR beta chain. Its antigen is not known. V lost 1 base to trimming and J lost 5 bases, with 10 bases between them. The germline V gene has CDR1 LGHNA and CDR2 YSLEER. This CDR3 has 14 amino acids. The PCR had 60 Vbeta and 13 Jbeta primers. Profiling relied on immunoSEQ multiplex PCR, and the TCRdb table lists in-frame clones only, not all of them. This table has more than 80,000 clones, 69% appearing once. The sample belongs to a study of cytomegalovirus exposure and HLA in healthy donors. Regarding the study as a whole: According to a later analysis, donors in an Asian-associated ancestry cluster reportedly had fewer N-insertions than the roughly 720-donor mean. A later analysis appeared to link common viral pathogens to several of the most significant clusters. In a later analysis, at a false discovery rate of 0.05, 16,951 TCR beta sequences were associated with HLA alleles.

The V call is TRBV4-3, the J call TRBJ2-3; TRBD2 is a possible D gene (5 bases). The source material was PBMCs. The receptor was isolated from a middle-aged man in good health and CMV-seronegative. The CDR3 coding sequence is TGCGCCAGCAGCCAAGTTGAGGGCCGAGATACGCAGTATTTT. This sequence encodes CASSQVEGRDTQYF.